A selection of T cell receptor beta chains follows, all from one sample in a study of blood T cell repertoires in COVID-19. Sequenced by immunoSEQ multiplex PCR; TCRdb stores in-frame clones only, minus some. The data show roughly 380,000 clones, about 90% seen once. The specimen was PBMCs or T cells enriched from blood (not recorded which). Receptors were obtained from a woman aged 25 to 39 who had recovered from COVID-19. Both conserved end residues are part of each CDR3.

>TRBJ2-2|TRBV5-4
CASSLGNRGTGELFF
>TRBJ2-3|TRBV18
CASSPWAGTSTDTQYF
>TRBJ2-3|TRBV7-9
CASSLGDAAGTDTQYF
>TRBJ2-5|TRBV5-1
CASSPGLAGLQETQYF
>TRBJ2-1|TRBV19
CASSTTAGTLGYNEQFF
>TRBJ1-6|TRBV27
CASSLSRGNSPLHF
>TRBJ2-7|TRBV10-2
CASRGGGNEQYF
>TRBJ2-7|TRBV18
CASSPPEMRGYEQYF
>TRBJ2-3|TRBV5-4
CASSLSSGVTDTQYF
>TRBJ2-1|TRBV6-5
CASRGAGGSYNEQFF
>TRBJ2-1|TRBV6-5
CASSLQAGGYNEQFF
>TRBJ1-2|TRBV6-5
CASSPGQGYNYGYTF
>TRBJ1-2|TRBV12-3/TRBV12-4
CASSPGINYGYTF
>TRBJ2-6|TRBV5-5
CASSPGQGSSGANVLTF
>TRBJ2-2|TRBV19
CASSVERGNTGELFF
>TRBJ2-1|TRBV28
CASSRTGNNEQFF
>TRBJ2-1|TRBV2
CASTQEGDEQFF
>TRBJ2-1|TRBV18
CASSPPRSLEQFF
>TRBJ1-5|TRBV27
CASRSAGQGATGPQHF
>TRBJ2-1|TRBV10-2
CASTKVPSYNEQFF
>TRBJ2-7|TRBV5-1
CASSLADRGAFGGEQYF
>TRBJ1-1|TRBV7-3
CASSLNQGPTEAFF
>TRBJ1-1|TRBV7-8
CASSTGGGFSEAFF
>TRBJ2-5|TRBV10-1
CASSELAGEETQYF
>TRBJ1-2|TRBV5-4
CASSLDLQAYGYTF
>TRBJ1-1|TRBV9
CASSVVGGNSEAFF
>TRBJ2-7|TRBV28
CATSTSGISYEQYF
>TRBJ2-1|TRBV12-5
CASGPGDSGAALNEQFF
>TRBJ1-6|TRBV2
CASSEAIRAGDGSPLHF
>TRBJ2-2|TRBV6-5
CASSSVFQGTGELFF
>TRBJ1-1|TRBV2
CASNPGVRMEAFF
>TRBJ1-2|TRBV10-3
CAISVSGVSGGYTF
>TRBJ2-2|TRBV5-1
CASKNEGTGELFF
>TRBJ2-5|TRBV11-3
CASSPTSRETQYF
>TRBJ2-7|TRBV5-4
CASGQGQGSYEQYF
>TRBJ2-1|TRBV27
CASSLKDRDDNEQFF
>TRBJ1-2|TRBV6-2/TRBV6-3
CASSSLWAAVYGYTF
>TRBJ2-7|TRBV5-6
CASSRGQGPLYEQYF
>TRBJ2-7|TRBV6-1
CASSEGQGSAYEQYF
>TRBJ1-3|TRBV5-1
CASSVGTISGNTIYF
>TRBJ1-2|TRBV28
CASSFSWGPNYGYTF
>TRBJ2-7|TRBV28
CASSTSRERQYF
>TRBJ2-2|TRBV7-8
CASSFGPTGGNTGELFF
>TRBJ2-2|TRBV5-4
CASSTRQGVGGELFF
>TRBJ2-4|TRBV5-8
CASSARQLAKNIQYF
>TRBJ1-5|TRBV2
CASSEHRAQPQHF
>TRBJ2-7|TRBV28
CASSLCPPRCYEQYF
>TRBJ1-3|TRBV18
CASSPEERGNTIYF
>TRBJ2-1|TRBV28
CASIGTSGYNEQFF